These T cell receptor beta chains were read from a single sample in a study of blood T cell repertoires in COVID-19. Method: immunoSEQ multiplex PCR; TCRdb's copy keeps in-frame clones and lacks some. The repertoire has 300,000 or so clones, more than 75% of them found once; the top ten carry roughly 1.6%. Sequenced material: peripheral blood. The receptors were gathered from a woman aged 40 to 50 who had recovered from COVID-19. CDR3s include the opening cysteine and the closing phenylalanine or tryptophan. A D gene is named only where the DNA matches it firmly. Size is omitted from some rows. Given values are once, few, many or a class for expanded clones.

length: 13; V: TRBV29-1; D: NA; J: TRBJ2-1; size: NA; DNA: TGCAGCGCCCTACCCGACAGGTACAATGAGCAGTTCTTC; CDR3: CSALPDRYNEQFF
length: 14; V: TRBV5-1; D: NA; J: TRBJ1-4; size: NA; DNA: TGCGCCAGCAGCCTCAGGGCCCTTAATGAAAAACTGTTTTTT; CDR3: CASSLRALNEKLFF
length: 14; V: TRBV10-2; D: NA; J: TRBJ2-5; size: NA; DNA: TGCGCCAGCAGTGAGACCACCAGGGTAGAGACCCAGTACTTC; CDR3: CASSETTRVETQYF
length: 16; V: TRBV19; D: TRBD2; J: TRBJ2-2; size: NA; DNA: TGTGCCAGTACCCCTAGCGGGGGGGCTAAGGTCGGGGAGCTGTTTTTT; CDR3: CASTPSGGAKVGELFF
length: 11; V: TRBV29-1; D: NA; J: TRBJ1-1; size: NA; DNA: TGCAGCGTCTCTTACAGGGCTGAAGCTTTCTTT; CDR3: CSVSYRAEAFF
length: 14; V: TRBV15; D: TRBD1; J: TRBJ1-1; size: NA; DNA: TGTGCCACCAGCAGACGACAGGGGGATACTGAAGCTTTCTTT; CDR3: CATSRRQGDTEAFF
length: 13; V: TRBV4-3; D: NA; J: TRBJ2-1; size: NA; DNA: TGCGCCAGCAGCCAAGATTCAGGTAGTGAGCAGTTCTTC; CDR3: CASSQDSGSEQFF
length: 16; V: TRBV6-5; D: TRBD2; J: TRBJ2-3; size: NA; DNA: TGTGCCAGCAGTTACTCGGGACTAGGGGGTACAGATACGCAGTATTTT; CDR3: CASSYSGLGGTDTQYF
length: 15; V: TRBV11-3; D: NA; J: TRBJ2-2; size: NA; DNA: TGTGCCAGCAGCGCATCCTTAGCGAACACCGGGGAGCTGTTTTTT; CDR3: CASSASLANTGELFF
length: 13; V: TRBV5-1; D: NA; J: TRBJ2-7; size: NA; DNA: TGCGCCAGCAGCTTTGCCCAGTCCTACGAGCAGTACTTC; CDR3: CASSFAQSYEQYF
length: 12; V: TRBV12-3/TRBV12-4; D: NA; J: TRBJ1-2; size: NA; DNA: TGTGCCAGCAGCCAGGGGATAGGTGGCTACACCTTC; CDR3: CASSQGIGGYTF
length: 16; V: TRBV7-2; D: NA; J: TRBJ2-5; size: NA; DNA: TGTGCCAGCAGCTTAGGTTGGCAGACACCCCAAGAGACCCAGTACTTC; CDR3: CASSLGWQTPQETQYF
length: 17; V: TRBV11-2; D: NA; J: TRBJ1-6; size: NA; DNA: TGTGCCAGCAGCTTAGAGCCGGGGGTGTCCTATAATTCACCCCTCCACTTT; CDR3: CASSLEPGVSYNSPLHF
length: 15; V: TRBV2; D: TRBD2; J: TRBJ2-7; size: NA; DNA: TGTGCCAGCAGTGAGACTAGCGGGGTGTACCACGAGCAGTACTTC; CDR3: CASSETSGVYHEQYF
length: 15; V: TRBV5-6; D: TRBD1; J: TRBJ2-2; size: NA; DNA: TGTGCCAGCAGCCGAAGGGACAGGAACACCGGGGAGCTGTTTTTT; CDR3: CASSRRDRNTGELFF
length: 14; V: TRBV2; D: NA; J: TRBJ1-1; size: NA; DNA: TGTGCCAGCAGTAGGCGACACTTGAACACTGAAGCTTTCTTT; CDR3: CASSRRHLNTEAFF
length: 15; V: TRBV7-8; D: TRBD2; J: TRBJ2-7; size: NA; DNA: TGTGCCAGCAGCTTAATGGGTCTAGCGGTCCACGAGCAGTACTTC; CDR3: CASSLMGLAVHEQYF
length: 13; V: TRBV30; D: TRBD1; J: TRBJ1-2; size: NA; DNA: TGTGCCTGGGCGACAGGGGTGAACTATGGCTACACCTTC; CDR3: CAWATGVNYGYTF
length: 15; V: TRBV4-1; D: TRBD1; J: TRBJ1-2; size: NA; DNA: TGCGCCAGCAGCCCGTTTTGGACAGGAAAATCTGGCTACACCTTC; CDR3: CASSPFWTGKSGYTF
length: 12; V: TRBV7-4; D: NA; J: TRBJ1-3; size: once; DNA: TGTGCCAGCAGGCCAGGGGCTGACACCATATATTTT; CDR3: CASRPGADTIYF
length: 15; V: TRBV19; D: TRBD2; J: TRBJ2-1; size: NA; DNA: TGTGCCAGTAGTAAACCTAGCGGCCTGAACAATGAGCAGTTCTTC; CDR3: CASSKPSGLNNEQFF
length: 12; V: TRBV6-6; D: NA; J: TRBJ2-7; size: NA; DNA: TGTGCCAGCAGTTGGGGGGATCACGAGCAGTACTTC; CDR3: CASSWGDHEQYF
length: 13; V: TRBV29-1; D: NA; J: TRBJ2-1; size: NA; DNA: TGCAGCCTGGGGGACTCTCTTCTCAATGAGCAGTTCTTC; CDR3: CSLGDSLLNEQFF
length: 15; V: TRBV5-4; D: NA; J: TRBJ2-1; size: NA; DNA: TGTGCCAGCAGCTTGGGGGCAGGCTCCTACAATGAGCAGTTCTTC; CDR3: CASSLGAGSYNEQFF
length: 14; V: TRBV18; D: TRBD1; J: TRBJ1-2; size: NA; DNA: TGTGCCAGCTCATCCTGGACAGGGACCTATGGCTACACCTTC; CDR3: CASSSWTGTYGYTF
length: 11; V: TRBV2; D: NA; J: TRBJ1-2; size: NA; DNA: TGTGCCGGTCAGGGTCTGGGTGGCTACACCTTC; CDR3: CAGQGLGGYTF
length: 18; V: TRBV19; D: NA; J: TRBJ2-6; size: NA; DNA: TGTGCCAGTAGCCGGGACATCCAGACCCGCTCTGGGGCCAACGTCCTGACTTTC; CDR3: CASSRDIQTRSGANVLTF
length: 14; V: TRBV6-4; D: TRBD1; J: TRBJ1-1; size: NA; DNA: TGTGCCAGCAGAAAACGGACAGGGGAGACTGAAGCTTTCTTT; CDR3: CASRKRTGETEAFF
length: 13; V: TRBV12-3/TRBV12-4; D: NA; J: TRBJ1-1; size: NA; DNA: TGTGCCAGCAGTCCAACAAACCCGACTGAAGCTTTCTTT; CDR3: CASSPTNPTEAFF
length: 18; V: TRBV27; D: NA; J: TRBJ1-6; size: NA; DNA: TGTGCCAGCAGTTTATTCGGCGGACTGAGCTCCTATAATTCACCCCTCCACTTT; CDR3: CASSLFGGLSSYNSPLHF
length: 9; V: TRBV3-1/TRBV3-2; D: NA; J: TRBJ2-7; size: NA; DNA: TGTGCCGTAGACTACGAGCAGTACTTC; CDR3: CAVDYEQYF
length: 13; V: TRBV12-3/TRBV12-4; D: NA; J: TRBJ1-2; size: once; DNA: TGTGCCAGCAGCTCCCCCGGAGGCTATGGCTACACCTTC; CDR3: CASSSPGGYGYTF
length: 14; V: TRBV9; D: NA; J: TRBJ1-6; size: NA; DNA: TGTGCCAGCAGCGTAGACGGGAGTCGCTCACCCCTCCACTTT; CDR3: CASSVDGSRSPLHF
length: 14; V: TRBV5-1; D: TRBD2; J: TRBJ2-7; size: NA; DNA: TGCGCCAGCACCCCAAGGGGACTATCCTACGAGCAGTACTTC; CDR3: CASTPRGLSYEQYF
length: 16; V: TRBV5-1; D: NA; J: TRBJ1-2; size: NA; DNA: TGCGCCAGCAGCGCCGAGAGGGGGACCACTAACTATGGCTACACCTTC; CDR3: CASSAERGTTNYGYTF
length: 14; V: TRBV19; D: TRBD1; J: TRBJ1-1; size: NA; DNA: TGTGCCAGTTCCCCACAGGGGGCTGCCACTGAAGCTTTCTTT; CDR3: CASSPQGAATEAFF
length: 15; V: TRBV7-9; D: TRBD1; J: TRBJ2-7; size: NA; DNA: TGTGCCAGCAGCACACAGGGGGCACCCCTCTACGAGCAGTACTTC; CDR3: CASSTQGAPLYEQYF
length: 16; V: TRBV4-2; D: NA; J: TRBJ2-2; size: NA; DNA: TGTGCCAGCAGTCCTACCTCATTTGAGAGGGCCGGGGAGCTGTTTTTT; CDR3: CASSPTSFERAGELFF
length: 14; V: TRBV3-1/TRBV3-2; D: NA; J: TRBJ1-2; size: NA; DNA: TGTGCCAGCAGCCCCGGGGGGGGCGACTATGGCTACACCTTC; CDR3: CASSPGGGDYGYTF
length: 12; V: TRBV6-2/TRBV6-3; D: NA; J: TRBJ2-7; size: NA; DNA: TGTGCCAGCAGCCTCAGGGGATACGAGCAGTACTTC; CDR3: CASSLRGYEQYF
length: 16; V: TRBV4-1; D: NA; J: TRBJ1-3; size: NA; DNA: TGCGCCAGCAGCCAAGACGGCAGGGGTTCTGGAAACACCATATATTTT; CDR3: CASSQDGRGSGNTIYF
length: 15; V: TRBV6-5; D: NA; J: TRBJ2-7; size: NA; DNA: TGTGCCAGCAGAAATCTGCTCGCGGGCCCCTACGAGCAGTACTTC; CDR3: CASRNLLAGPYEQYF
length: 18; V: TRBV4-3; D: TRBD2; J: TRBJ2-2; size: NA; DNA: TGCGCCAGCAGCCCCCTTCTAGCGGGGGGCGTCGGGACCGGGGAGCTGTTTTTT; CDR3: CASSPLLAGGVGTGELFF